The 27 T cell receptor beta chains listed next were all sequenced from one sample in a study of cytomegalovirus exposure and HLA in healthy donors. Primers: 60 Vbeta forward and 13 Jbeta reverse. The method was immunoSEQ multiplex PCR; TCRdb's version includes in-frame clones alone and lacks a portion of them. The data show 220,000 or so clones, with approximately 78% seen just once and less than 3% held by the top ten. Sample: PBMCs. The receptor source for this set is a woman aged 40 to 49 in good health and CMV-seronegative.

The table lists this clone with a count of one. The gene calls are TRBV7-6 and TRBJ2-2; possible D gene TRBD2, 5 bases. CDR1 is SGHVS, CDR2 FNYEAQ, per germline. The CDR3 spans 17 residues. Trimming took 5 bases from V and 5 from J, leaving 21 bases between them. DNA of the CDR3: TGTGCCAGCAGCAACGGAGGTCGGGTTTATGATACCGGGGAGCTGTTTTTT. This codes for CASSNGGRVYDTGELFF.

This chain links TRBV30 with TRBJ2-3; 7 positions match TRBD1. Trimming removed 0 bases from V and 3 bases from J; junction bases left unmatched: 3. Per the germline V gene, CDR1 is GTSNPN and CDR2 is SVGIG (reference sequence). CDR3 length: 14 amino acids. CDR3 nucleotide sequence: TGTGCCTGGAGTGTCCTGACAGGGACAGATACGCAGTATTTT. Translating gives CAWSVLTGTDTQYF.

Details on this clone: At one end the junction does not follow the germline gene, possibly because of a read error. The J gene is TRBJ2-1, the V gene TRBV7-2; D may be TRBD2 (6 bases). Germline V lookup: CDR1 SGHTA, CDR2 FQGNSA. This CDR3 is 11 amino acids long. The CDR3 reads CASSLGLSSIF. CDR3 nucleotides: TGTGCCAGCAGCTTGGGACTGTCATCTATCTTC.

The V and J genes are TRBV27 and TRBJ2-7; 7 positions match TRBD2. V lost 8 bases and J lost 1; bases outside the gene matches: 11. The CDR3 contains 15 residues. Germline assignment: CDR1 MNHEY and CDR2 SMNVEV (reference sequence). The CDR3 DNA is TGTGCCAGCGCAAAGTTAGCGGGCCCTTCCTACGAGCAGTACTTC. Translated: CASAKLAGPSYEQYF.

This clone is a singleton in its sample. The V call is TRBV9, the J call TRBJ2-3; tentatively, D is TRBD2 (5 bases). Germline CDR1 is SGDLS and CDR2 is YYNGEE. The germline V and J ends were trimmed by 0 bases and 2 bases, with 7 bases remaining between them. The CDR3 is 14 residues long. The CDR3: CASSVVGDTDTQYF. CDR3 coding DNA: TGTGCCAGCAGCGTAGTCGGGGACACAGATACGCAGTATTTT. The full variable domain, completed using reference TRBV9 and TRBJ2-3, is DSGVTQTPKHLITATGQRVTLRCSPRSGDLSVYWYQQSLDQGLQFLIQYYNGEERAKGNILERFSAQQFPDLHSELNLSSLELGDSALYFCASSVVGDTDTQYFGPGTRLTVL.

The table lists this clone with a count of one. The genes are TRBV19 and TRBJ2-1, with TRBD1 as a possible D gene (5 bases). Trimming removed 6 bases from V and 12 bases from J, with 15 bases in between. The CDR3 loop spans 12 amino acids. Germline V CDR1 and CDR2: LNHDA, SQIVND (reference sequence). CDR3 protein: CASSNRQMRQFF. For the CDR3, the DNA is TGTGCCAGTAGCAACCGACAGATGAGGCAGTTCTTC. The complete variable domain, with remaining parts taken from reference TRBV19 and TRBJ2-1, reads DGGITQSPKYLFRKEGQNVTLSCEQNLNHDAMYWYRQDPGQGLRLIYYSQIVNDFQKGDIAEGYSVSREKKESFPLTVTSAQKNPTAFYLCASSNRQMRQFFGPGTRLTVL.

The V call is TRBV9, the J call TRBJ1-1, with TRBD1 matching over 10 bases. The CDR3 extends over 16 amino acids. The trim removed 0 bases at V and 6 bases at J, leaving 8 bases unmatched. The V gene's germline CDR1 is SGDLS and CDR2 YYNGEE. CDR3 sequence (DNA): TGTGCCAGCAGCGTAGTGGGGACAGGGGATTTCTCTGAAGCTTTCTTT. This gives the protein CASSVVGTGDFSEAFF.

The J gene is TRBJ2-3, the V gene TRBV10-3; D is perhaps TRBD2 (5 bases). V was clipped by 8 bases and J by 6 bases, with 15 bases between them. CDR1 is ENHRY and CDR2 is SYGVKD in the germline V gene. The CDR3 is made up of 13 amino acids. The CDR3 here is CAIAPGDVDTQYF. The CDR3 DNA follows: TGTGCCATCGCCCCCGGGGATGTGGATACGCAGTATTTT.

The chain links TRBV2 to TRBJ2-1; D remains ambiguous. V was clipped by 3 bases and J by 8 bases, with 14 bases between them. This CDR3 spans 14 amino acids. CDR1 and CDR2 (germline): SNHLY, FYNNEI. CDR3 nucleotide sequence: TGTGCCAGCAGTGATATACGCCAGGCCCATGAGCAGTTCTTC. Protein sequence: CASSDIRQAHEQFF.

This clone was counted a few times. The genes are TRBV6-1 and TRBJ1-1; D not certain. The V gene's germline CDR1 is MNHNS and CDR2 SASEGT. With 7 bases removed from V and 0 bases from J, the gap between germline ends came to 6 bases. The CDR3 totals 12 residues. The CDR3 loop is CASIDMNTEAFF. The DNA of the CDR3 is TGTGCCAGCATAGATATGAACACTGAAGCTTTCTTT.

The V and J genes are TRBV7-6 and TRBJ2-1, with 8 bases identical to TRBD2. Germline V gives CDR1 SGHVS, CDR2 FNYEAQ. The CDR3 loop spans 16 amino acids. With V trimmed by 2 bases and J by 7 bases, 10 bases remained unmatched. DNA for the CDR3: TGTGCCAGCAGCTTATCACAGCGGGAGCGGGGGAATGAGCAGTTCTTC. As protein: CASSLSQRERGNEQFF.

This clone has just one count. This rearrangement joins TRBV2 to TRBJ2-3; D may be TRBD1 (7 bases). CDR1 is SNHLY, CDR2 FYNNEI, per germline. Trimming took off 9 bases at V and 0 bases at J, with 19 bases between the two ends. CDR3 size: 16 residues. CDR3 sequence: CARGEDRQGSTDTQYF. The CDR3 nucleotides are TGTGCCAGGGGGGAGGACCGACAGGGAAGCACAGATACGCAGTATTTT.

The J gene is TRBJ2-1, the V gene TRBV15; D is possibly TRBD1 (5 bases). Germline V CDR1 and CDR2: LNHNV, YYDKDF (reference sequence). V was clipped by 1 base and J by 8 bases, with 12 bases between them. CDR3 size: 14 residues. Here the CDR3 reads CATSRGTRVDEQFF. CDR3 coding DNA: TGTGCCACCAGCAGAGGGACCAGGGTCGATGAGCAGTTCTTC.

This sequence joins TRBV28 and TRBJ2-7, with TRBD2 identical over 13 bases. V dropped 7 bases and J dropped 7; count of bases not matched to a gene: 7. Looked up from germline, CDR1 is MDHEN and CDR2 is SYDVKM. This CDR3 is 14 amino acids long. CDR3 residues: CASTPGLAGVEQYF. CDR3 bases: TGTGCCAGCACTCCCGGACTAGCGGGAGTTGAGCAGTACTTC.

A note on this clone: One junction end disagrees with the germline gene, perhaps due to a read error. The V and J genes are TRBV7-9 and TRBJ2-7; 9 nucleotides align to TRBD2. CDR1 SEHNR and CDR2 FQNEAQ come from the germline V gene (reference sequence). The CDR3 totals 18 residues. Here the CDR3 DNA reads TGTTCCAGCAGCTTAGTCGGGGTAGCGGGAGCGACGAAGTACGAGCAGTACTTC. Translation gives CSSSLVGVAGATKYEQYF. Full variable domain (remainder filled in from reference TRBV7-9 and TRBJ2-7): DTGVSQNPRHKITKRGQNVTFRCDPISEHNRLYWYRQTLGQGPEFLTYFQNEAQLEKSRLLSDRFSAERPKGSFSTLEIQRTEQGDSAMYLCSSSLVGVAGATKYEQYFGPGTRLTVT.

CDR3 sequence reads: CSEGTGTGSHEQFF. CDR3 in DNA: TGCAGCGAGGGGACCGGGACAGGGTCGCATGAGCAGTTCTTC. The rearrangement uses TRBV29-1 and TRBJ2-1; 9 bases align to TRBD1. Germline assignment: CDR1 SQVTM and CDR2 ANQGSEA. This CDR3 contains 14 residues. J gave up 8 bases and V 7 bases, and 12 bases lay outside the gene matches.

This clone showed up just a few times. One junction end does not reproduce the germline sequence, and a read error may be involved. This chain links TRBV4-1 with TRBJ2-3; TRBD2 is a possible D gene (6 bases). Germline-derived CDR1 and CDR2 are MGHRA and YSYEKL. The CDR3 is 11 amino acids. CDR3 sequence reads: CASSQATSMHF. The CDR3 DNA reads TGCGCCAGCAGCCAAGCTACTAGCATGCATTTT.

This rearrangement joins TRBV19 to TRBJ2-7, with 8 bases identical to TRBD2. Trimming cost V 5 bases and J 3 bases; bases outside gene matches: 9. CDR1 and CDR2 (germline): LNHDA, SQIVND (reference sequence). The CDR3 consists of 15 residues. The CDR3 nucleotides read TGTGCCAGTAGTTTGATTGCGGGAGGCCTCTACGAGCAGTACTTC. It translates to CASSLIAGGLYEQYF. Combining the CDR3 with reference TRBV19 and TRBJ2-7 gives the whole variable domain DGGITQSPKYLFRKEGQNVTLSCEQNLNHDAMYWYRQDPGQGLRLIYYSQIVNDFQKGDIAEGYSVSREKKESFPLTVTSAQKNPTAFYLCASSLIAGGLYEQYFGPGTRLTVT.

This clone was counted only a few times. The V call is TRBV10-1, the J call TRBJ1-2, with D unclear. Between the trimmed V and J ends, which lost 3 bases and 8 bases, there was a span of 13 bases. The CDR3 sequence is 13 residues long. Germline CDR1 WNHNN, CDR2 SYGVQD (reference sequence). The CDR3 sequence is CASSDSAGVGYTF. The CDR3 DNA is TGCGCCAGCAGTGATAGTGCGGGTGTCGGCTACACCTTC.

The chain is built from TRBV9 and TRBJ2-1, with D tentatively TRBD1 (6 bases). The germline V gene encodes CDR1 SGDLS and CDR2 YYNGEE. The CDR3 totals 15 residues. Trimming took 4 bases from V and 8 from J, leaving 19 bases between them. CDR3 region: CASSMTQYGGHEQFF. CDR3 nucleotide sequence: TGTGCCAGCAGCATGACGCAGTATGGGGGCCATGAGCAGTTCTTC.

The V gene is TRBV13, the J gene TRBJ1-1; 12 positions agree with TRBD1. CDR1 is PRHDT and CDR2 is FYEKMQ in the germline V gene (reference sequence). The V and J ends lost 5 bases and 0 bases, in that order; junction bases with no gene match: 1. This CDR3 is built from 15 residues. In DNA form, the CDR3 reads TGTGCCAGCAGCGGGACAGGGGGCATGAACACTGAAGCTTTCTTT. Protein sequence: CASSGTGGMNTEAFF.

The chain uses TRBV2 and TRBJ2-5, with TRBD1 matching 7 bases. Germline trimming cut 4 bases from V and 2 bases from J; bases unmatched to any gene: 4. Germline V gene lookup returns CDR1 SNHLY and CDR2 FYNNEI. CDR3 length: 14 amino acids. CDR3 in DNA: TGTGCCAGCAGTGCACTCAGGGGGCAAGAGACCCAGTACTTC. This sequence encodes CASSALRGQETQYF.

This clone was counted a few times. The CDR3 DNA follows: TGTGCCAGCAGGACGACTAGCGGGGCGTCGAACACCGGGGAGCTGTTTTTT. Translating it yields CASRTTSGASNTGELFF. The V call is TRBV13, the J call TRBJ2-2; 11 bases are shared with TRBD2. Looked up from germline, CDR1 is PRHDT and CDR2 is FYEKMQ (reference sequence). V gave up 6 bases and J gave up 0 bases; unmatched junction bases: 6. CDR3 length: 17 residues.

The CDR3 region is CASSIRPGDYYGYTF. DNA of the CDR3: TGTGCCAGCAGCATAAGACCGGGGGACTACTATGGCTACACCTTC. The chain combines TRBV7-9 with TRBJ1-2, with D possibly being TRBD1 (5 bases). The V end lost 5 bases, the J end lost 3 bases, and 16 bases lay between the germline ends. CDR3 length equals 15 residues. Per germline, CDR1 SEHNR and CDR2 FQNEAQ (reference sequence). The whole variable domain, remainder taken from reference TRBV7-9 and TRBJ1-2, is DTGVSQNPRHKITKRGQNVTFRCDPISEHNRLYWYRQTLGQGPEFLTYFQNEAQLEKSRLLSDRFSAERPKGSFSTLEIQRTEQGDSAMYLCASSIRPGDYYGYTFGSGTRLTVV.

This chain uses TRBV13 with TRBJ2-1, with 7 bases matching TRBD2. Germline assignment: CDR1 PRHDT and CDR2 FYEKMQ (reference sequence). Trimming at V came to 4 bases and at J to 9 bases, leaving 3 bases not matched to a gene. The CDR3 contains 12 residues. The chain's CDR3 is CASSSAGPEQFF. DNA of the CDR3: TGTGCCAGCAGCTCAGCGGGACCTGAGCAGTTCTTC.

This clone was picked up a small number of times. The chain has TRBV9 and TRBJ2-7; D is undetermined. The CDR3 is 15 residues long. The germline gives CDR1 SGDLS, CDR2 YYNGEE. V shed 1 base and J shed 2 bases, with 13 bases lying between them. CDR3 loop: CASSVTTAGTYEQYF. CDR3 coding DNA: TGTGCCAGCAGCGTAACGACGGCAGGAACCTACGAGCAGTACTTC.

The V and J genes are TRBV4-2 and TRBJ2-2; a weak D match, TRBD2 (5 bases). The CDR3 runs to 19 residues. Germline V gene lookup returns CDR1 LGHNA and CDR2 YNFKEQ. Deletions cut 0 bases from V and 2 bases from J, with 19 bases between. The CDR3 region has the DNA TGTGCCAGCAGCCAAGATCCCACTCTTCGAGGGAGAAACACCGGGGAGCTGTTTTTT. This translates into CASSQDPTLRGRNTGELFF.